A selection of T cell receptor beta chains follows, all from one sample in a study of cytomegalovirus exposure and HLA in healthy donors. The repertoire was sequenced with immunoSEQ multiplex PCR; TCRdb's copy has only in-frame clones and lacks some. This table has about 200,000 clones, around four fifths appearing once. Sequencing was carried out using PBMCs. These receptors originate from a man aged 40-49 years in good health and CMV-seropositive. The CDR3 runs from the conserved cysteine through the conserved F or W. D genes are given only for firm matches. A clone size is listed for some rows: how often the clone was seen (once, few, many), or a class if it is expanded.

CDR3: CASELTAGTGQFF
DNA: TGCGCCAGCGAACTTACCGCCGGGACTGGGCAGTTCTTC
J: TRBJ2-1
V: TRBV5-1
D: .
size: .

CDR3: CASSPERKGSLLRTDTQYF
DNA: TGTGCCAGCTCACCGGAAAGGAAAGGATCTTTACTACGCACAGATACGCAGTATTTT
J: TRBJ2-3
V: TRBV18
D: .
size: .

CDR3: CASSTGSAGNIQYF
DNA: TGTGCCAGCAGTACAGGGAGCGCTGGAAACATTCAGTACTTC
J: TRBJ2-4
V: TRBV28
D: .
size: .

CDR3: CASSIRRSGQTSGANVLTF
DNA: TGTGCCAGTAGTATTCGGCGTTCGGGACAGACCTCTGGGGCCAACGTCCTGACTTTC
J: TRBJ2-6
V: TRBV19
D: TRBD1
size: .

CDR3: CASHGQGGKSGKETQYF
DNA: TGTGCCAGCCACGGACAGGGCGGGAAGAGTGGTAAAGAGACCCAGTACTTC
J: TRBJ2-5
V: TRBV27
D: TRBD1
size: .

CDR3: CASRNNPPGANVLTF
DNA: TGTGCCAGCAGGAACAACCCCCCCGGGGCCAACGTCCTGACTTTC
J: TRBJ2-6
V: TRBV7-2
D: .
size: .

CDR3: CASSHLGGRNTEAFF
DNA: TGTGCCAGCAGCCACCTGGGAGGACGGAACACTGAAGCTTTCTTT
J: TRBJ1-1
V: TRBV6-5
D: .
size: few

CDR3: CASSDRGRFNGYTF
DNA: TGTGCCAGCAGTGACAGGGGGCGATTCAATGGCTACACCTTC
J: TRBJ1-2
V: TRBV6-1
D: TRBD1
size: .

CDR3: CASRIQGSSGNTIYF
DNA: TGTGCCAGCAGAATACAGGGAAGCTCTGGAAACACCATATATTTT
J: TRBJ1-3
V: TRBV27
D: .
size: once

CDR3: CATSGLDELRAGELFF
DNA: TGTGCCACCAGCGGATTAGACGAACTACGGGCCGGGGAGCTGTTTTTT
J: TRBJ2-2
V: TRBV15
D: .
size: few

CDR3: CASSIGTVYEQYF
DNA: TGTGCCAGTAGTATAGGTACAGTCTACGAGCAGTACTTC
J: TRBJ2-7
V: TRBV19
D: .
size: .

CDR3: CASSPGGGAGGYTF
DNA: TGTGCCAGCAGTCCCGGAGGGGGGGCGGGCGGCTACACCTTC
J: TRBJ1-2
V: TRBV6-5
D: .
size: .

CDR3: CATSRAVSGRSEQYF
DNA: TGTGCCACCAGCAGAGCGGTCAGCGGGAGAAGCGAGCAGTACTTC
J: TRBJ2-7
V: TRBV15
D: TRBD2
size: .

CDR3: CASSKDRTGTYLYGYTF
DNA: TGTGCCAGCTCCAAAGATAGGACAGGGACCTACCTCTATGGCTACACCTTC
J: TRBJ1-2
V: TRBV21-1
D: .
size: .

CDR3: CASSLVPREVYEQYF
DNA: TGCGCCAGCAGCTTGGTTCCACGGGAAGTCTACGAGCAGTACTTC
J: TRBJ2-7
V: TRBV5-1
D: .
size: .

CDR3: CASSLGQIEQFF
DNA: TGTGCCAGCAGCTTAGGACAGATTGAGCAGTTCTTC
J: TRBJ2-1
V: TRBV11-1
D: .
size: .

CDR3: CASSITGLNTGELFF
DNA: TGTGCCAGTAGTATAACGGGATTGAACACCGGGGAGCTGTTTTTT
J: TRBJ2-2
V: TRBV19
D: .
size: few

CDR3: CASSSKGQAANTEAFF
DNA: TGCGCCAGCAGCTCGAAGGGACAGGCCGCGAACACTGAAGCTTTCTTT
J: TRBJ1-1
V: TRBV5-1
D: TRBD1
size: .

CDR3: CASRGAGDGYTF
DNA: TGTGCCAGCCGGGGGGCGGGGGATGGCTACACCTTC
J: TRBJ1-2
V: TRBV27
D: .
size: .

CDR3: CASSRGLDSYEQYF
DNA: TGTGCCAGCTCACGAGGACTGGACTCCTACGAGCAGTACTTC
J: TRBJ2-7
V: TRBV18
D: .
size: .

CDR3: CASSELARDLYEQYF
DNA: TGTGCCAGTAGTGAGCTTGCGCGGGACCTTTACGAGCAGTACTTC
J: TRBJ2-7
V: TRBV19
D: .
size: .

CDR3: CASSLGQGTDTQYF
DNA: TGTGCCAGCAGCTTGGGACAGGGCACAGATACGCAGTATTTT
J: TRBJ2-3
V: TRBV28
D: TRBD1
size: .

CDR3: CASSESGQGREKLFF
DNA: TGTGCCAGCAGTGAATCAGGACAGGGCCGTGAAAAACTGTTTTTT
J: TRBJ1-4
V: TRBV25-1
D: TRBD1
size: .

CDR3: CASSLTGAITGELFF
DNA: TGTGCCAGCAGCTTGACAGGGGCGATTACCGGGGAGCTGTTTTTT
J: TRBJ2-2
V: TRBV7-9
D: TRBD1
size: once

CDR3: CASSQATSADHEQFF
DNA: TGCGCCAGCAGCCAAGCGACTAGTGCGGACCATGAGCAGTTCTTC
J: TRBJ2-1
V: TRBV4-3
D: .
size: .

CDR3: CASSSREGTGELFF
DNA: TGTGCCAGCTCATCGAGGGAAGGGACCGGGGAGCTGTTTTTT
J: TRBJ2-2
V: TRBV18
D: .
size: once

CDR3: CASSEKSPTDTQYF
DNA: TGTGCCAGCAGTGAAAAGAGCCCCACAGATACGCAGTATTTT
J: TRBJ2-3
V: TRBV6-1
D: .
size: .

CDR3: CASSPPTIDYGYTF
DNA: TGTGCCAGCTCACCACCGACAATCGACTATGGCTACACCTTC
J: TRBJ1-2
V: TRBV18
D: .
size: .

CDR3: CASSYSVVSNYEQYF
DNA: TGTGCCAGCAGTTACTCGGTGGTATCTAACTACGAGCAGTACTTC
J: TRBJ2-7
V: TRBV6-5
D: .
size: few

CDR3: CASSPPGRGPGETQYF
DNA: TGTGCCAGCAGCCCACCCGGTAGAGGGCCGGGAGAGACCCAGTACTTC
J: TRBJ2-5
V: TRBV7-9
D: .
size: .

CDR3: CSATGGNSGGTDTQYF
DNA: TGCAGCGCGACAGGGGGTAATAGCGGGGGCACAGATACGCAGTATTTT
J: TRBJ2-3
V: TRBV29-1
D: .
size: .

CDR3: CASTVLGGHEQYF
DNA: TGTGCCAGCACCGTACTGGGGGGTCACGAGCAGTACTTC
J: TRBJ2-7
V: TRBV7-9
D: .
size: .

CDR3: CASSPDSSPYEQYF
DNA: TGTGCCAGTAGCCCCGACAGCTCACCCTACGAGCAGTACTTC
J: TRBJ2-7
V: TRBV19
D: .
size: .

CDR3: CASSLRQSTQYF
DNA: TGTGCCAGCAGCTTGCGACAAAGCACGCAGTATTTT
J: TRBJ2-3
V: TRBV5-6
D: .
size: .

CDR3: CASSFDTGGVGYTF
DNA: TGTGCCAGCAGCTTCGATACAGGGGGGGTAGGCTACACCTTC
J: TRBJ1-2
V: TRBV5-6
D: TRBD1
size: few

CDR3: CASSLTGPSGELFF
DNA: TGTGCCAGCAGTCTCACAGGGCCCTCCGGGGAGCTGTTTTTT
J: TRBJ2-2
V: TRBV25-1
D: .
size: few

CDR3: CASSLRLAGVSSTDTQYF
DNA: TGCGCCAGCAGCTTAAGGCTAGCGGGAGTGAGTAGCACAGATACGCAGTATTTT
J: TRBJ2-3
V: TRBV5-1
D: TRBD2
size: once

CDR3: CASADMDSSYEQYF
DNA: TGTGCCAGCGCTGATATGGACAGCTCCTACGAGCAGTACTTC
J: TRBJ2-7
V: TRBV5-8
D: .
size: .

CDR3: CAIRVDRGAYEQYF
DNA: TGTGCCATCAGGGTCGACAGGGGTGCCTACGAGCAGTACTTC
J: TRBJ2-7
V: TRBV10-3
D: TRBD1
size: .

CDR3: CAIGEGGYGYTF
DNA: TGTGCCATCGGCGAAGGGGGTTATGGCTACACCTTC
J: TRBJ1-2
V: TRBV10-3
D: .
size: .

CDR3: CASSLIAGAKGYTF
DNA: TGTGCCAGCAGCTTAATCGCTGGGGCGAAAGGCTACACCTTC
J: TRBJ1-2
V: TRBV7-8
D: .
size: .

CDR3: CASSQRSGRGSYTQYF
DNA: TGTGCCAGCAGCCAACGGAGCGGGAGAGGGAGTTATACGCAGTATTTT
J: TRBJ2-3
V: TRBV16
D: TRBD2
size: .

CDR3: CASSQVTVRRMNTEAFF
DNA: TGCGCCAGCAGCCAAGTTACCGTGCGGCGGATGAACACTGAAGCTTTCTTT
J: TRBJ1-1
V: TRBV4-1
D: .
size: .

CDR3: CASSSRVGEAFF
DNA: TGTGCCAGCAGTTCGAGGGTGGGAGAAGCTTTCTTT
J: TRBJ1-1
V: TRBV6-5
D: .
size: once

CDR3: CASRGLAGGYIGNEQFF
DNA: TGTGCCAGCAGGGGACTAGCGGGAGGCTACATAGGGAATGAGCAGTTCTTC
J: TRBJ2-1
V: TRBV2
D: TRBD2
size: once

CDR3: CASSLDPGSGGNTIYF
DNA: TGTGCCAGCAGCTTAGACCCGGGGTCAGGTGGAAACACCATATATTTT
J: TRBJ1-3
V: TRBV11-2
D: .
size: .

CDR3: CASSVGGLASDTQYF
DNA: TGTGCCAGTAGTGTAGGAGGACTGGCAAGCGATACGCAGTATTTT
J: TRBJ2-3
V: TRBV19
D: .
size: .

CDR3: CSVVVVADTQYF
DNA: TGCAGCGTGGTGGTTGTAGCAGATACGCAGTATTTT
J: TRBJ2-3
V: TRBV29-1
D: .
size: .

CDR3: CASSLAPQTLNTEAFF
DNA: TGCGCCAGCAGCCTGGCCCCCCAGACTTTGAACACTGAAGCTTTCTTT
J: TRBJ1-1
V: TRBV5-1
D: .
size: .

CDR3: CASSQGLASTDTQYF
DNA: TGCGCCAGCAGCCAAGGACTAGCGAGCACAGATACGCAGTATTTT
J: TRBJ2-3
V: TRBV4-3
D: TRBD2
size: few

CDR3: CASSISAVGETQYF
DNA: TGTGCCAGCAGCATAAGCGCTGTGGGAGAGACCCAGTACTTC
J: TRBJ2-5
V: TRBV7-9
D: .
size: .

CDR3: CASSIDVWSSGRTTGELFF
DNA: TGTGCCAGTAGTATAGATGTGTGGTCTAGCGGGAGGACGACCGGGGAGCTGTTTTTT
J: TRBJ2-2
V: TRBV19
D: TRBD2
size: .

CDR3: CASSLEVPAGNTEAFF
DNA: TGCGCCAGCAGCTTAGAAGTGCCAGCAGGAAACACTGAAGCTTTCTTT
J: TRBJ1-1
V: TRBV4-3
D: .
size: few